These T cell receptor beta chains were read from a single sample in a study of shared clonotypes between healthy human individuals. TCRdb's table, derived via immunoSEQ multiplex PCR, lists solely in-frame clones and lacks some. The sample lists about 510,000 clones, less than 96% occurring once. Material: naive CD4+ T cells sorted from blood. These receptors came from a woman under 40 in good health. CDR3s include the opening cysteine and the closing phenylalanine or tryptophan. A D gene is named only where the DNA matches it firmly. Some rows have no size entry. The others give once, few or many, or a class for an expanded clone.

size	J	V	D	length	CDR3	DNA
-	TRBJ1-3	TRBV19	-	16	CASRDQGDLSGNTIYF	TGTGCCAGCCGGGACCAAGGGGACCTCTCTGGAAACACCATATATTTT
-	TRBJ1-1	TRBV7-9	-	16	CASSPPGGSLATEAFF	TGTGCCAGCAGCCCCCCTGGGGGCAGTTTGGCAACTGAAGCTTTCTTT
-	TRBJ1-1	TRBV5-1	-	14	CASSLEAGITEAFF	TGCGCCAGCAGCTTGGAGGCAGGAATCACTGAAGCTTTCTTT
-	TRBJ2-7	TRBV19	TRBD2	15	CASSRLAGGPLEQYF	TGTGCCAGTAGTCGACTAGCGGGAGGGCCTCTGGAGCAGTACTTC
-	TRBJ2-1	TRBV7-3	-	13	CASSQVWGNEQFF	TGTGCCAGCAGCCAAGTTTGGGGAAATGAGCAGTTCTTC
-	TRBJ1-1	TRBV5-1	-	13	CASRQVGGHRAFF	TGCGCCAGCAGGCAAGTGGGGGGTCACCGGGCTTTCTTT
-	TRBJ1-1	TRBV19	TRBD1	15	CASSLYSQGATEAFF	TGTGCCAGTAGTCTCTACTCCCAGGGGGCAACTGAAGCTTTCTTT
-	TRBJ1-5	TRBV28	-	17	CASSPARPVGSNQPQHF	TGTGCCAGCAGTCCCGCGCGACCCGTAGGAAGCAATCAGCCCCAGCATTTT
-	TRBJ2-3	TRBV28	TRBD2	16	CASSGGGLAGTDTQYF	TGTGCCAGCAGTGGGGGGGGACTAGCGGGCACAGATACGCAGTATTTT
-	TRBJ1-2	TRBV4-1	-	13	CASSPPLRGGYTF	TGCGCCAGCAGCCCCCCGTTAAGGGGTGGCTACACCTTC
once	TRBJ1-4	TRBV6-1	-	12	CATEGLNEKLFF	TGTGCCACCGAAGGGCTAAATGAAAAACTGTTTTTT
once	TRBJ2-7	TRBV28	TRBD1	14	CASSNRDRSYEQYF	TGTGCCAGCAGTAACCGGGACAGATCCTACGAGCAGTACTTC
-	TRBJ1-2	TRBV15	-	15	CATSRDLPGNYGYTF	TGTGCCACCAGCAGAGATCTGCCGGGGAACTATGGCTACACCTTC
-	TRBJ2-1	TRBV18	TRBD1	15	CASSPLRTGLAEQFF	TGTGCCAGCTCACCACTGAGGACAGGGTTAGCTGAGCAGTTCTTC
-	TRBJ1-3	TRBV10-3	-	15	CAIRKTVIFGNTIYF	TGTGCCATCAGGAAGACAGTTATCTTTGGAAACACCATATATTTT
-	TRBJ1-5	TRBV6-6	-	16	CASSSIQGGSNQPQHF	TGTGCCAGCAGCTCAATCCAGGGAGGGAGCAATCAGCCCCAGCATTTT
-	TRBJ2-7	TRBV21-1	-	21	CASSKVNSGTSGRSPSHEQYF	TGTGCCAGCAGCAAAGTGAACTCCGGGACTAGCGGGAGGTCCCCGAGCCACGAGCAGTACTTC
-	TRBJ1-4	TRBV28	-	15	CASSLSARTNEKLFF	TGTGCCAGCAGTTTAAGCGCCAGAACTAATGAAAAACTGTTTTTT
few	TRBJ2-7	TRBV11-2	-	14	CASSWDWLYYEQYF	TGTGCCAGCAGCTGGGACTGGCTCTACTACGAGCAGTACTTC
-	TRBJ1-4	TRBV6-1	-	15	CASSESQGLNEKLFF	TGTGCCAGCAGTGAAAGCCAGGGTCTCAATGAAAAACTGTTTTTT
-	TRBJ2-1	TRBV19	TRBD2	17	CASKALTSGHSYNEQFF	TGTGCCAGTAAAGCCCTCACTAGCGGGCACTCCTACAATGAGCAGTTCTTC
-	TRBJ1-2	TRBV25-1	-	11	CASASNYGYTF	TGTGCCAGCGCATCTAACTATGGCTACACCTTC
-	TRBJ2-7	TRBV5-1	-	15	CASSLGIVATYEQYF	TGCGCCAGCAGCTTGGGTATAGTGGCTACCTACGAGCAGTACTTC
-	TRBJ1-2	TRBV2	-	13	CASVRDGSYGYTF	TGTGCCAGCGTCAGGGATGGCAGCTATGGCTACACCTTC